This T cell receptor beta chain was sequenced in a study of blood T cell repertoires in COVID-19. Study information: Samples came from the United States, Italy and Spain, spanning acute and convalescent COVID-19. T cells, B-cell-depleted T cells, or PBMCs provided the cDNA or gDNA that served as material.

The V segment lost 5 bases and the J segment 4 bases; nucleotides outside the gene matches: 12. Germline values: CDR1 KGHSH, CDR2 LQKENI. This CDR3 spans 16 amino acids. Sequenced by immunoSEQ multiplex PCR; TCRdb stores in-frame clones only, minus some. This table has approximately 150,000 clones, approximately 83% appearing once. Sequencing was performed on peripheral blood. This TCR came from a human donor in a cohort sampled during active COVID-19. The rearrangement links TRBV18 to TRBJ2-7, with 9 nucleotides matching TRBD1. The CDR3 DNA sequence: TGTGCCAGCTCAACGCTCCGGGACAGGGTTACGTACGAGCAGTACTTC. Residues: CASSTLRDRVTYEQYF.